This T cell receptor beta chain was sequenced for a study of early T cells in non-severe SARS-CoV-2 infection. Study in general: Sequencing used unsorted whole-blood bulk RNA, so chains lack pairing. Whole-study results and caveats: The VDJdb matching leaned toward anti-spike CD8 responses and overlooked private and CD4 specificities.

Unique molecular identifiers (one per individual cDNA molecule) were attached. A single record per CDR3 protein comes from TCRdb applying MiXCR to the 5' RACE reads. The data show more than 65,000 distinct CDR3 sequences, with 4% to 6% seen just once and roughly 3.4% held by the top ten. This clonotype has just a few counts. Its antigen is not known. CDR3 length equals 15 residues. The V segment lost 1 base and the J segment 7 bases; nucleotides outside the gene matches: 6. Germline CDR1 and CDR2: SEHNR and FQNEAQ (reference sequence). This TCR was sampled from an adult who was a healthcare worker with PCR-confirmed SARS-CoV-2 infection or an uninfected control (not recorded which). The donor label of this sample is uncertain. The J gene is TRBJ2-1, the V gene TRBV7-9; 8 nucleotides match TRBD2. The sequencing used whole blood, collected at baseline. The CDR3 loop is CASSLVVAGLNEQFF. The CDR3 bases are TGTGCCAGCAGCTTAGTTGTAGCGGGGCTGAATGAGCAGTTCTTC.